This T cell receptor (beta chain) appears in the sequencing data of a study of T-cell memory formation after mild COVID-19. The study's findings and limits: Memory cells collected pre-infection included some clones that later responded, suggesting cross-reactive memory joined. Mostly located in CM and EM were contracting CD4+ clones, with contracting CD8+ clones located in EMRA. The study found balanced CD4/CD8 in clones contracting day 15 to 85 and a CD4+ lean in later expanders.

Comments on this clonotype: Its specificity is not known. Just one base apart from a much larger clone, this may be a read error.

TCRdb recomputed calls from the 5' RACE reads with MiXCR, one row per CDR3 protein. The sample yields about 430,000 distinct CDR3 sequences, approximately 18% seen once. With 4 bases removed from V and 6 bases from J, the gap between germline ends came to 10 bases. The CDR3 covers 13 residues. Germline V gives CDR1 WNHNN, CDR2 SYGVQD (reference sequence). The chain employs TRBV10-1 and TRBJ2-4; no clear D gene. The TCR was taken from a man younger than 35 who had mild COVID-19 (a few samples of this study predate the infection). Cell type and time point are not known. The sample consisted of PBMCs or a T cell subset sorted from them (not recorded which). CDR3 protein: CASSVVMGNIQYF. The CDR3 bases are TGCGCCAGCAGTGTAGTGATGGGAAACATTCAGTACTTC.